These 7 T cell receptor beta chains came from one sample sequenced in a study of blood T cell repertoires in COVID-19. TCRdb's copy holds only in-frame clones and misses some; the assay was immunoSEQ multiplex PCR. The sample yields more than 300,000 clones, 80% to 90% seen once. The specimen was peripheral blood. Receptors originate from a woman aged 25 to 45 with COVID-19, enrolled during active disease.

This chain joins TRBV4-1 and TRBJ1-2, with TRBD1 matching over 10 bases. The CDR3 is 18 residues long. Germline-derived CDR1 and CDR2 are MGHRA and YSYEKL. The V segment lost 4 bases and the J segment 2 bases; nucleotides outside the gene matches: 13. The CDR3 DNA follows: TGCGCCAGCAGCCCCAACAGCTTACCGGGACAGGGGAACTATGGCTACACCTTC. Protein sequence: CASSPNSLPGQGNYGYTF.

The V call is TRBV6-6, the J call TRBJ2-1; 12 bases align to TRBD2. Germline CDR1 MNHNY, CDR2 SVGAGI (reference sequence). Trimming cost V 9 bases and J 6 bases; bases outside gene matches: 3. CDR3 length: 13 residues. The CDR3 coding sequence is TGTGCCAGTGGACTAGCGGGACTCAATGAGCAGTTCTTC. This translates into CASGLAGLNEQFF.

This clone turned up a few times. The chain couples TRBV10-1 to TRBJ2-2, with 8 bases fitting TRBD1. CDR3 length: 15 amino acids. Germline V gene lookup returns CDR1 WNHNN and CDR2 SYGVQD (reference sequence). With V trimmed by 5 bases and J by 1 base, 3 bases remained unmatched. CDR3 residues: CASSPDRGNTGELFF. The CDR3 DNA is TGCGCCAGCAGTCCTGACAGGGGGAACACCGGGGAGCTGTTTTTT.

CDR3 sequence: CASKRSPNTGELFF. CDR3 DNA: TGTGCCAGCAAGCGGAGCCCGAACACCGGGGAGCTGTTTTTT. This chain uses TRBV7-3 with TRBJ2-2, with D possibly TRBD2 on 5 matching bases. Germline V gene sequence: CDR1 SGHTA, CDR2 FQGTGA. This CDR3 has 14 residues. V was clipped by 7 bases and J by 0 bases, with 9 bases between them. Based on the CDR3 plus reference TRBV7-3 and TRBJ2-2, the full variable domain is GAGVSQTPSNKVTEKGKYVELRCDPISGHTALYWYRQSLGQGPEFLIYFQGTGAADDSGLPNDRFFAVRPEGSVSTLKIQRTERGDSAVYLCASKRSPNTGELFFGEGSRLTVL.

The chain has TRBV30 and TRBJ1-1; the match to TRBD1 covers 9 bases. Trimming cost V 2 bases and J 8 bases; bases outside gene matches: 3. CDR1 and CDR2 (germline): GTSNPN, SVGIG (reference sequence). The CDR3 totals 12 residues. The CDR3 DNA sequence: TGTGCCTGGAGTATGGACAGGGGAGAAGCTTTCTTT. Translated: CAWSMDRGEAFF.

This clone was seen only a few times. The rearrangement uses TRBV5-4 and TRBJ1-2, with 11 bases that match TRBD1. V shed 4 bases and J 3 bases; nucleotides not matched to a gene: 5. Germline CDR1 is SGHNT and CDR2 is YYREEE (reference sequence). This CDR3 contains 15 residues. CDR3 region: CASSSGQGADYGYTF. DNA of the CDR3: TGTGCCAGCAGCAGTGGACAGGGGGCGGACTATGGCTACACCTTC.

The genes are TRBV1 and TRBJ1-1; TRBD1, the table's D call, was not compared with the DNA. TRBV1 represents a pseudogene. The CDR3 is 14 residues long. Here the CDR3 reads CTSSADRVNTEAFF. In DNA form, the CDR3 reads TGCACCAGCAGCGCCGACAGGGTGAACACTGAAGCTTTCTTT.